The sequence of this T cell receptor beta chain was determined in a study of T cell repertoires in cytomegalovirus infection. At least ten counts were recorded for this clonotype. CDR1 MDHEN and CDR2 SYDVKM come from the germline V gene. Trimming took off 6 bases at V and 4 bases at J, with 19 bases between the two ends. The CDR3 spans 16 residues. In TCRdb, the reads were re-called with MiXCR into one record per CDR3 protein. The repertoire consists of 290,000 or so distinct CDR3 sequences, with 25% occurring once and the leading ten covering approximately 15%. The sample taken for sequencing was PBMCs. This TCR came from a human donor in good health (CMV status not recorded). Some clones in this sample may be carry-over from other donors' samples. This chain links TRBV28 with TRBJ1-5, with a possible D match to TRBD1 (6 bases). The CDR3 here is CASRALNTGINQPQHF. For the CDR3, the DNA is TGTGCCAGCAGGGCCCTGAACACAGGGATTAATCAGCCCCAGCATTTT.